The 31 T cell receptor beta chains presented below share a single source sample, sequenced in a study of cytomegalovirus exposure and HLA in healthy donors. Primers included in the PCR were 60 Vbeta and 13 Jbeta primers. Profiled with immunoSEQ multiplex PCR; TCRdb holds only in-frame clones, not every one. The table lists over 150,000 clones, approximately 85% of them singletons. Input material: PBMCs. Receptor source: a woman in her 50s in good health and CMV-seropositive.

The chain uses TRBV28 and TRBJ2-7, with no clear D. The V gene lost 5 bases and the J gene lost 1 base, with 9 bases spanning the gap. Germline V gene data show CDR1 as MDHEN and CDR2 as SYDVKM. The CDR3 is 13 residues long. In DNA form, the CDR3 reads TGTGCCAGCAGTCTCCCTTCGTCCTACGAGCAGTACTTC. Encoded protein: CASSLPSSYEQYF.

The V call is TRBV4-1, the J call TRBJ2-1; D remains ambiguous. Germline loops: CDR1 MGHRA, CDR2 YSYEKL. The CDR3 is 14 residues long. Trimming cost V 0 bases and J 4 bases, with 7 bases left between them. CDR3 residues: CASSQDNLYNEQFF. In DNA form, the CDR3 reads TGCGCCAGCAGCCAAGATAACCTATACAATGAGCAGTTCTTC.

The rearrangement uses TRBV6-5 and TRBJ2-7; TRBD1 aligns across 9 bases. CDR3 length equals 14 residues. Germline trimming cut 6 bases from V and 5 bases from J; bases unmatched to any gene: 8. Germline CDR1 reads MNHEY; CDR2 reads SVGAGI. The DNA for the CDR3 is TGTGCCAGCAGCCCCGCGGGGACAGGGAACGAGCAGTACTTC. Its translation is CASSPAGTGNEQYF.

A single count supports this clone. This chain links TRBV5-8 with TRBJ1-1; tentatively, D is TRBD1 (5 bases). From germline, CDR1 is SGHTS and CDR2 YDEGEE. V was cut by 3 bases and J by 6 bases, with 12 bases left in between. The CDR3 is 13 amino acids. CDR3 nucleotide sequence: TGTGCCAGCAGCTATTTCCCAGGGTCTGAAGCTTTCTTT. Amino acids: CASSYFPGSEAFF.

V usage is TRBV18 and J usage is TRBJ2-5, with D uncertain. The CDR3 is made up of 13 amino acids. Germline V gene sequence: CDR1 KGHSH, CDR2 LQKENI. Trimming pared 6 bases from V and 5 bases from J, leaving 13 bases between. The chain's CDR3 is CASSQARWETQYF. In nucleotides, the CDR3 is TGTGCCAGCTCCCAGGCACGATGGGAGACCCAGTACTTC.

The chain recombines TRBV4-1 with TRBJ2-5; TRBD1 matches 10 bases. V trimming: 1 base; J trimming: 9 bases; junction bases outside the gene matches: 8. CDR1 and CDR2 (germline): MGHRA, YSYEKL. This CDR3 has 15 amino acids. In nucleotides, the CDR3 is TGCGCCAGCAGCCAAGGGCGACAGGGGGCTCAGGCCCAGTACTTC. It codes for CASSQGRQGAQAQYF.

The V call is TRBV5-4, the J call TRBJ1-6; D remains unclear. CDR1 SGHNT and CDR2 YYREEE come from the germline V gene (reference sequence). The CDR3 contains 13 residues. Trimming removed 1 base from V and 10 bases from J, with 9 bases in between. CDR3 sequence: CASSLQQSSPLHF. As DNA, the CDR3 is TGTGCCAGCAGCTTGCAACAATCATCACCCCTCCACTTT.

This rearrangement joins TRBV5-1 to TRBJ1-4; possible D gene TRBD1, 6 bases. V was clipped by 0 bases and J by 7 bases, with 13 bases between them. This CDR3 comprises 15 residues. Germline V lookup: CDR1 SGHRS, CDR2 YFSETQ. CDR3: CASSLAAGASEKLFF. The CDR3, as DNA: TGCGCCAGCAGCTTGGCGGCAGGGGCGAGTGAAAAACTGTTTTTT.

This clone has only a few counts. V usage is TRBV4-3 and J usage is TRBJ1-2, with TRBD1 identical over 10 bases. Germline CDR1 LGHNA, CDR2 YSLEER. The CDR3 has 16 amino acids. The J segment lost 4 bases and the V segment lost 4 bases, leaving 9 bases of the junction unmatched. The CDR3 reads CASSPSRQGAPYGYTF. In DNA form, the CDR3 reads TGCGCCAGCAGCCCCTCAAGACAGGGGGCGCCCTATGGCTACACCTTC.

The V call is TRBV10-3, the J call TRBJ2-7; 16 bases agree with TRBD2. This CDR3 is 15 amino acids long. J gave up 6 bases and V 6 bases, and 5 bases lay outside the gene matches. Germline loops: CDR1 ENHRY, CDR2 SYGVKD. Written as DNA, the CDR3 is TGTGCCATCAGCCCCGGGACTAGCGGGGGGGGCGAGCAGTACTTC. Translation gives CAISPGTSGGGEQYF.

The V call is TRBV5-1, the J call TRBJ2-2; 15 bases match TRBD2. Looked up from germline, CDR1 is SGHRS and CDR2 is YFSETQ. CDR3 length: 23 amino acids. V was pared by 3 bases and J by 3 bases, with 21 bases of the junction left unmatched. CDR3 nucleotide sequence: TGCGCCAGCAGCTGGGGACTAGCGGGGGGATCTACCCCTTATAGAATAGACACCGGGGAGCTGTTTTTT. Translated, it gives CASSWGLAGGSTPYRIDTGELFF.

V gene TRBV18 combines with J gene TRBJ1-3; D unclear. Trimming took 2 bases from V and 0 from J, leaving 5 bases between them. The CDR3 sequence is 14 residues long. Germline V gives CDR1 KGHSH, CDR2 LQKENI. CDR3 DNA: TGTGCCAGCTCACCAGGGCACTCTGGAAACACCATATATTTT. As protein: CASSPGHSGNTIYF. Looking up the rest from reference TRBV18 and TRBJ1-3 gives the full variable domain: NAGVMQNPRHLVRRRGQEARLRCSPMKGHSHVYWYRQLPEEGLKFMVYLQKENIIDESGMPKERFSAEFPKEGPSILRIQQVVRGDSAAYFCASSPGHSGNTIYFGEGSWLTVV.

The chain uses TRBV19 and TRBJ1-5, with D perhaps matching TRBD1 (6 bases). CDR3 length: 14 residues. Germline CDR1 is LNHDA and CDR2 is SQIVND (reference sequence). Deletions cut 1 base from V and 8 bases from J, with 12 bases between. The CDR3 bases are TGTGCCAGTAGTATAGCCAGGGGAGCTGAGCCCCAGCATTTT. Translated: CASSIARGAEPQHF.

The chain carries TRBV6-1 and TRBJ2-3, with TRBD2 identical over 7 bases. CDR1 and CDR2 (germline): MNHNS, SASEGT. The trim removed 6 bases at V and 5 bases at J, leaving 8 bases unmatched. This CDR3 is built from 14 residues. The DNA of the CDR3 is TGTGCCAGCAGAAGGGTTTCGGGAGGAGATACGCAGTATTTT. It codes for CASRRVSGGDTQYF.

In its sample, this clone was seen a few times. The chain joins TRBV5-4 to TRBJ2-7; D not resolved. V lost 4 bases, J lost 1 base, and 12 bases lay in between. Germline CDR1 is SGHNT and CDR2 is YYREEE (reference sequence). The CDR3 covers 14 residues. CDR3 DNA sequence: TGTGCCAGCAGCGCAGACATTGCATCCTACGAGCAGTACTTC. This encodes CASSADIASYEQYF.

The chain joins TRBV9 to TRBJ2-2; no clear D gene. Trimming left V 0 bases short and J 0 bases short, with 9 bases between. The CDR3 spans 16 residues. CDR1 and CDR2 (germline): SGDLS, YYNGEE. CDR3 residues: CASSVVAAPNTGELFF. The DNA for the CDR3 is TGTGCCAGCAGCGTAGTGGCCGCTCCGAACACCGGGGAGCTGTTTTTT.

J is TRBJ2-7 and V is TRBV7-8, with D perhaps matching TRBD1 (5 bases). CDR1 SGHVS and CDR2 FQNEAQ come from the germline V gene. V was clipped by 5 bases and J by 2 bases, with 10 bases between them. The CDR3 consists of 13 residues. CDR3 amino acids: CASSMTVTYEQYF. The CDR3 DNA sequence: TGTGCCAGCAGCATGACAGTTACCTACGAGCAGTACTTC.

This chain connects TRBV5-8 to TRBJ2-1, with a possible D match to TRBD2 (6 bases). Germline CDR1 and CDR2: SGHTS and YDEGEE. The CDR3 length is 15 residues. Trimming stripped 3 bases from V and 2 bases from J, with 12 bases between. The CDR3 DNA reads as TGTGCCAGCAGCTCAGGACTAAAAGCCTACAATGAGCAGTTCTTC. Its translation: CASSSGLKAYNEQFF.

This clone was seen more than once but under ten times. The V gene is TRBV6-4, the J gene TRBJ2-3; no clear D gene. This CDR3 spans 18 amino acids. V lost 10 bases and J 4 bases, leaving 30 bases between the germline ends. Germline CDR1 is MRHNA and CDR2 is SNTAGT. In DNA, the CDR3 is TGTGCCATCTATCCTCTAGAAGTTTGGCGAAGTATCGCAGATACGCAGTATTTT. It codes for CAIYPLEVWRSIADTQYF.

The chain is built from TRBV15 and TRBJ2-1, with TRBD2 as a possible D gene (7 bases). The CDR3 runs 14 residues. The germline V and J ends were trimmed by 3 bases and 5 bases, with 11 bases remaining between them. Germline lookup yields CDR1 LNHNV and CDR2 YYDKDF (reference sequence). The CDR3 sequence is CATSSGGQNNEQFF. In DNA form, the CDR3 reads TGTGCCACCAGCAGCGGGGGGCAAAACAATGAGCAGTTCTTC.

The V gene is TRBV28, the J gene TRBJ1-3; 7 bases are shared with TRBD1. Germline assignment: CDR1 MDHEN and CDR2 SYDVKM. V lost 5 bases and J lost 0; bases outside the gene matches: 7. The CDR3 runs 16 residues. CDR3 in DNA: TGTGCCAGCAGTGCCTCGGGACAGCTCTCTGGAAACACCATATATTTT. This sequence encodes CASSASGQLSGNTIYF.

This clone was recorded once. The rearrangement uses TRBV10-3 and TRBJ1-1; TRBD1 matches 10 bases. The CDR3 is 14 residues long. The J segment lost 5 bases and the V segment lost 7 bases, leaving 7 bases of the junction unmatched. Germline CDR1 reads ENHRY; CDR2 reads SYGVKD. This CDR3 is CAIKSDRGKTEAFF. CDR3 sequence (DNA): TGTGCCATCAAATCGGACAGGGGGAAAACTGAAGCTTTCTTT.

The V gene is TRBV28, the J gene TRBJ1-4; 9 nucleotides line up with TRBD1. This CDR3 is 14 amino acids long. The V segment lost 6 bases and the J segment 5 bases; nucleotides outside the gene matches: 4. Germline-derived CDR1 and CDR2 are MDHEN and SYDVKM. The CDR3 sequence: CASRPDRGNEKLFF. The DNA of the CDR3 is TGTGCCAGCAGGCCGGACAGGGGAAATGAAAAACTGTTTTTT.

V is TRBV29-1 and J is TRBJ2-1; possible D gene TRBD2, 6 bases. Germline assignment: CDR1 SQVTM and CDR2 ANQGSEA. There are 13 residues in the CDR3. Trimming left V 7 bases short and J 2 bases short, with 12 bases between. The CDR3, as DNA: TGCAGCGACACCGGGACTGCCTACAATGAGCAGTTCTTC. It encodes CSDTGTAYNEQFF.

The J gene is TRBJ2-1, the V gene TRBV27, with TRBD2 identical over 8 bases. Germline-derived CDR1 and CDR2 are MNHEY and SMNVEV (reference sequence). The CDR3 runs 14 residues. J was trimmed by 1 base and V by 5 bases; bases with no gene match: 1. The CDR3 DNA reads as TGTGCCAGCAGTGTAGCGGGGTCCTACAATGAGCAGTTCTTC. This codes for CASSVAGSYNEQFF.

The chain uses TRBV28 and TRBJ2-7; 7 bases map to TRBD1. Germline values: CDR1 MDHEN, CDR2 SYDVKM. This CDR3 has 19 amino acids. The ends lost 2 bases at V and 2 bases at J; junction bases unmatched: 18. The CDR3 DNA reads TGTGCCAGCAGTTTACCTAAAGGCCGGGACAGTAAAAAGCCCTACGAGCAGTACTTC. Translating gives CASSLPKGRDSKKPYEQYF.

The V gene is TRBV5-1, the J gene TRBJ2-3, with TRBD1 matching over 10 bases. Germline values: CDR1 SGHRS, CDR2 YFSETQ. With V trimmed by 5 bases and J by 1 base, 4 bases remained unmatched. This CDR3 contains 15 residues. The CDR3 bases are TGCGCCAGCAGGGGGACAGGGGATCGCACAGATACGCAGTATTTT. Amino acids: CASRGTGDRTDTQYF.

The chain employs TRBV4-1 and TRBJ2-5, with 8 bases aligning to TRBD1. After removal of 1 base from V and 4 bases from J, the junction contained 5 bases not matched to a gene. There are 15 residues in the CDR3. CDR1 is MGHRA, CDR2 YSYEKL, per germline. The DNA for the CDR3 is TGCGCCAGCAGCCAAGGAGCCAGGGGGCGAGAGACCCAGTACTTC. It translates to CASSQGARGRETQYF.

The gene calls are TRBV29-1 and TRBJ2-7; the match to TRBD1 covers 7 bases. Germline V gene data show CDR1 as SQVTM and CDR2 as ANQGSEA. V lost 4 bases to trimming and J lost 2 bases; unmatched junction nucleotides: 17. CDR3 length: 17 residues. CDR3 loop: CSVGETKYTGDPYEQYF. In DNA form, the CDR3 reads TGCAGCGTTGGGGAAACGAAGTACACAGGGGATCCCTACGAGCAGTACTTC.

This sequence joins TRBV7-2 and TRBJ2-5; 12 nucleotides align to TRBD1. This CDR3 comprises 16 residues. Germline V gene lookup returns CDR1 SGHTA and CDR2 FQGNSA. With 5 bases clipped from V and 4 bases from J, the junction kept 8 bases outside the gene matches. The CDR3 reads CASSGRDRGPGETQYF. The CDR3 region has the DNA TGTGCCAGCAGCGGCCGGGACAGGGGGCCTGGAGAGACCCAGTACTTC.

The V gene is TRBV27, the J gene TRBJ2-5, with 9 bases lining up with TRBD2. Germline assignment: CDR1 MNHEY and CDR2 SMNVEV (reference sequence). The J segment lost 7 bases and the V segment lost 3 bases, leaving 15 bases of the junction unmatched. There are 17 residues in the CDR3. The CDR3 sequence is CASSFAQTSGGVLTQYF. CDR3 DNA: TGTGCCAGCAGTTTTGCCCAGACTAGCGGAGGGGTCCTGACCCAGTACTTC.